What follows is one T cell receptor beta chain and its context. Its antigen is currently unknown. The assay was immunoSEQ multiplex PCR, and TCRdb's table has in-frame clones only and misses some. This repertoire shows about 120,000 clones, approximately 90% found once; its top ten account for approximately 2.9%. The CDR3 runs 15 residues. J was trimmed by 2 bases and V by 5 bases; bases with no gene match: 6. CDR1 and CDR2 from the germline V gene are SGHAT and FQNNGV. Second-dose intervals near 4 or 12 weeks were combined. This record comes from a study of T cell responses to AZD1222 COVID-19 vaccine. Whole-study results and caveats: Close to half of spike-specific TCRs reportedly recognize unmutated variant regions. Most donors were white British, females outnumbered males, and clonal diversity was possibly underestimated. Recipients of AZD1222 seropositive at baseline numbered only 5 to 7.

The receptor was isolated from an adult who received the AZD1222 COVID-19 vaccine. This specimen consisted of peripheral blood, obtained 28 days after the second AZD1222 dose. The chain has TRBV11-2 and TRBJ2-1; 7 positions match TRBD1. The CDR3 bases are TGTGCCAGCAGCGACGGGACAGACCCCTACAATGAGCAGTTCTTC. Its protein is CASSDGTDPYNEQFF.